This T cell receptor (beta chain) was profiled in a study of tumor and adjacent non-tumor tissue in lung cancer. Three rounds of nested PCR, following a modified ARM-PCR protocol, produced the TCRbeta library. TCRdb itself ran the multiplex PCR reads through MiXCR, one entry per CDR3 protein. The sample records more than 55,000 distinct CDR3 sequences, more than 65% being singletons. In its sample, this clonotype was seen many times. No cell sorting was done before RNA was extracted from the tissue. This non-tumor lung sample came from over 3 cm beyond the tumor edge. The CDR3 length is 16 residues. Germline CDR1 and CDR2: SGHRS and YFSETQ. Trimming cost V 1 base and J 3 bases; bases outside gene matches: 5.

Sequencing was performed on distant non-tumor lung tissue. The receptor was isolated from a man aged 60 to 69 with non-small cell lung cancer. This chain joins TRBV5-1 and TRBJ2-5, with TRBD1 identical over 11 bases. The CDR3 reads CASSLHGTGGEETQYF. The DNA for the CDR3 is TGCGCCAGCAGCTTGCACGGGACAGGGGGAGAAGAGACCCAGTACTTC.